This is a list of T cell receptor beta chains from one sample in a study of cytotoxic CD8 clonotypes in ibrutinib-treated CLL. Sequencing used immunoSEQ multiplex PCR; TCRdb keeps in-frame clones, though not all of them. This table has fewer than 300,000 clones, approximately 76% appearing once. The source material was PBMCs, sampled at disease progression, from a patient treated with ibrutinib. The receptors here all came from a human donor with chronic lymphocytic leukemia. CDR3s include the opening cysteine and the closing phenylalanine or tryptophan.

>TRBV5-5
CASSSPGGAAYEQYF
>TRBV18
CASSPEPTYGYTF
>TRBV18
CASSRDSSTNEKLFF
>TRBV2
CASKGDYSVTEAFF
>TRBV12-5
CASGLDPLGNEQFF
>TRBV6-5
CASSSGTELSEQYF
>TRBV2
CASSEPAGGLRETQYF
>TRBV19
CASSPDRSATNEKLFF
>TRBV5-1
CASSLLGTYEQYF
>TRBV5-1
CASSLVSRVYEQYF
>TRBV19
CASTNPGTSLSTGELFF
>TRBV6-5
CASSYSLLPVTQYF
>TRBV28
CASSSGPLRGETQYF
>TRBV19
CASSSRRTNQPQHF
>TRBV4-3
CASSRRLTSGSSYEQYF
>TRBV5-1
CASSGDSGNTIYF